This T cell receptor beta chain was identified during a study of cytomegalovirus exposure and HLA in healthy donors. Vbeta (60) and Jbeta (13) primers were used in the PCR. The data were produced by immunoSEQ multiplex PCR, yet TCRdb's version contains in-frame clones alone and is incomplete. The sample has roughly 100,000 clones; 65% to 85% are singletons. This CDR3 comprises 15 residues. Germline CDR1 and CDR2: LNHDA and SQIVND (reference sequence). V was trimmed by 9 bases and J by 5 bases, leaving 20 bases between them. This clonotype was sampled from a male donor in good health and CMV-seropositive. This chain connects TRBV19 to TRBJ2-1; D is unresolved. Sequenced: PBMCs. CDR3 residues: CARAAPHTLDNEQFF. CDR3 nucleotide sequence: TGTGCCAGAGCCGCGCCGCATACCTTAGACAATGAGCAGTTCTTC.